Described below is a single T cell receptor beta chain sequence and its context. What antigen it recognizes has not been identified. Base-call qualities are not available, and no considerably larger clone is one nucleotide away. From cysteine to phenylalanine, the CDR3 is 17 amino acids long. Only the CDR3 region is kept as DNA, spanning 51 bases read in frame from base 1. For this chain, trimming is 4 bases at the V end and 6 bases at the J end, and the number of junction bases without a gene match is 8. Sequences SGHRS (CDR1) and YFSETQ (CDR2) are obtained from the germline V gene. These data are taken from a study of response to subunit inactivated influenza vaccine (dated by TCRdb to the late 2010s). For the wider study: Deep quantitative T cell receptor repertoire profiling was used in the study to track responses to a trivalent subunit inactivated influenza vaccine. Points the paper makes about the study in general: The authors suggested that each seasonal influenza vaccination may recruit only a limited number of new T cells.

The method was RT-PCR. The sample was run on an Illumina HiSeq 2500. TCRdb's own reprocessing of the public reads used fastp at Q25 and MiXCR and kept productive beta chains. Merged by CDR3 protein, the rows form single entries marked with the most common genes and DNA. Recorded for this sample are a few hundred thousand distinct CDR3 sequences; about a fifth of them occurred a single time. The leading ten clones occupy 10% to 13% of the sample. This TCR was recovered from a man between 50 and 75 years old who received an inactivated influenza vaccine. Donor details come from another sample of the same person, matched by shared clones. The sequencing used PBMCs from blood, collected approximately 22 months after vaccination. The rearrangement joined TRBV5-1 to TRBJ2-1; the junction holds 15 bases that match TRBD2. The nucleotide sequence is TGCGCCAGCAGCGTGGGACTAGCGGGAGGTGTTGGCAATGAGCAGTTCTTC. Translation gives CASSVGLAGGVGNEQFF.